This T cell receptor beta chain was sequenced for a study of blood T cell repertoires in COVID-19. Study-wide background: The origin of the acute and convalescent COVID-19 samples was the United States, Italy and Spain.

Per the germline V gene, CDR1 is MGHRA and CDR2 is YSYEKL. This CDR3 is built from 15 residues. V trimming: 4 bases; J trimming: 5 bases; junction bases outside the gene matches: 1. Authors' data handling: Researchers report that nucleated cell counts were estimated from reference gene primer amplification. Libraries were prepared by immunoSEQ multiplex PCR; TCRdb keeps only in-frame clonotypes and omits some of them. Clone size and the V and J calls come from that table; the DNA yielded D and trimming. The table lists under 85,000 clones, around 88% of them singletons. The material sequenced was peripheral blood. This rearrangement joins TRBV4-1 to TRBJ2-1; 14 bases are a match to TRBD2. The sequence was obtained from a man older than 75 with active or convalescent COVID-19. The DNA for the CDR3 is TGCGCCAGCAGCCGACTAGCGGGAGGGAACAATGAGCAGTTCTTC. Translated, it gives CASSRLAGGNNEQFF.